Sequencing of this TCR beta chain was carried out in a study of graft-versus-host responses after intestinal transplantation. Across the whole study: Recipients had multivisceral, liver-intestinal, or isolated intestinal transplants. Notes on the study in general: High graft-versus-host to host-versus-graft T cell clonal ratios marked allografts of patients with graft-donor macrochimerism.

Using immunoSEQ multiplex PCR, the repertoire was profiled, and TCRdb retains in-frame clones only, with some absent. Of approximately 10,000 clones detected, around nine tenths appear once; the ten largest clones hold roughly 5.5%. Intraepithelial and lamina propria lymphocytes were released after the graft tissue was processed. V was clipped by 5 bases and J by 1 base, with 7 bases between them. CDR1 and CDR2 (germline): SEHNR, FQNEAQ (reference sequence). CDR3 size: 13 residues. About this clone itself: Its antigen remains unidentified.

The chain is built from TRBV7-9 and TRBJ2-3; TRBD2 is a possible D gene (5 bases). The sequence came from a human patient who received an intestinal transplant, so some T cells may come from the graft donor. The sample here was ileum tissue, taken roughly 730 days after intestinal transplantation. The chain's CDR3 is CASSRSGTDTQYF. Here the CDR3 DNA reads TGTGCCAGCAGCCGTAGCGGCACAGATACGCAGTATTTT.